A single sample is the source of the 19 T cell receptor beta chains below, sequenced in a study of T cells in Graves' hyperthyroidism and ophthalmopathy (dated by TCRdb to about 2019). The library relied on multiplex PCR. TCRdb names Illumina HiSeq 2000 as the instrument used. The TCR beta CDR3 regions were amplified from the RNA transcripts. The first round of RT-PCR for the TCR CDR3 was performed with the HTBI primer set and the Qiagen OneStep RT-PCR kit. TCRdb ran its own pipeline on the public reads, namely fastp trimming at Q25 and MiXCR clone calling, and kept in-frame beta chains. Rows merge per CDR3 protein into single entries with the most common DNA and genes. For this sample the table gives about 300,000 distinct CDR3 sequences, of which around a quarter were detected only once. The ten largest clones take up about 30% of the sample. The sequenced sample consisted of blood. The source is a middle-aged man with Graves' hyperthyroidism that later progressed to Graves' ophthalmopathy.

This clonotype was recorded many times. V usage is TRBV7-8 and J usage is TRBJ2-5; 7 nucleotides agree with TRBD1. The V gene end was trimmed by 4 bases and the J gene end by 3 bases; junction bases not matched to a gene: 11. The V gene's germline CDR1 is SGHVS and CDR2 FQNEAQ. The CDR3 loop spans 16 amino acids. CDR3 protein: CASSSQLGTAKETQYF. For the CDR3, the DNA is TGTGCCAGCAGCTCTCAACTTGGGACAGCAAAAGAGACCCAGTACTTC.

The CDR3 reads CAISDRGETEAFF. For the CDR3, the DNA is TGTGCCATCAGTGACAGGGGGGAGACTGAAGCTTTCTTT. The chain couples TRBV10-3 to TRBJ1-1; 7 positions agree with TRBD1. The germline V gene has CDR1 ENHRY and CDR2 SYGVKD. CDR3 length: 13 residues. With 3 bases clipped from V and 5 bases from J, the junction kept 3 bases outside the gene matches.

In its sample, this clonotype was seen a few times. CDR3 region: CASSQGLASYEQYF. DNA for the CDR3: TGTGCCAGCAGCCAAGGACTAGCCTCCTACGAGCAGTACTTC. The chain employs TRBV4-2 and TRBJ2-7; 7 nucleotides agree with TRBD2. The CDR3 loop spans 14 amino acids. The germline V gene has CDR1 LGHNA and CDR2 YNFKEQ. V trimming: 1 base; J trimming: 0 bases; junction bases outside the gene matches: 0.

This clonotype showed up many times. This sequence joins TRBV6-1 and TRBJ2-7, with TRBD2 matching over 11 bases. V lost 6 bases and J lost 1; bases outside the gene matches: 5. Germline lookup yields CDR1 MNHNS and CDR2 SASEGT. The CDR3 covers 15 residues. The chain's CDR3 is CASRKGLAASYEQYF. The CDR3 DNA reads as TGTGCCAGCAGGAAGGGACTAGCGGCTTCCTACGAGCAGTACTTC.

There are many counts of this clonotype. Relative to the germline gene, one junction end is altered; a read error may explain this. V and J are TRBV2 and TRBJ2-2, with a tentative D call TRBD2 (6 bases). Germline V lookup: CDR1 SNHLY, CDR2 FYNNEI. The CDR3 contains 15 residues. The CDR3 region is CASSEHDRYTGGLFF. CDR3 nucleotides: TGTGCCAGCAGTGAACACGACCGATACACCGGGGGGCTGTTTTTT.

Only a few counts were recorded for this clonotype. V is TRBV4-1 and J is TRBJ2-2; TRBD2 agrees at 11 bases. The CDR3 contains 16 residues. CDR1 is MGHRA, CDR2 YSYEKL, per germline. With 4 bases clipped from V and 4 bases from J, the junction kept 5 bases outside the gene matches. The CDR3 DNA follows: TGCGCCAGCAGCCGGGGTAGCGGGAGGGCCACCGGGGAGCTGTTTTTT. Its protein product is CASSRGSGRATGELFF.

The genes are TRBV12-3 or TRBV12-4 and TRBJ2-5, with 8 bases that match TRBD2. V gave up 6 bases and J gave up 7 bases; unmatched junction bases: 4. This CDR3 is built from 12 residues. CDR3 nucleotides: TGTGCCAGCAGCCGGGGGGGGGTGACCCAGTACTTC. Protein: CASSRGGVTQYF.

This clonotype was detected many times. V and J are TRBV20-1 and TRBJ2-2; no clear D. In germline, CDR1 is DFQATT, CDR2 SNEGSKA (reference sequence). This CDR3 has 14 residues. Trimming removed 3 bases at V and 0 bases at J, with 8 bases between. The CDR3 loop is CSASLAANTGELFF. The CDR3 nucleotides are TGCAGTGCTAGTCTTGCGGCGAACACCGGGGAGCTGTTTTTT.

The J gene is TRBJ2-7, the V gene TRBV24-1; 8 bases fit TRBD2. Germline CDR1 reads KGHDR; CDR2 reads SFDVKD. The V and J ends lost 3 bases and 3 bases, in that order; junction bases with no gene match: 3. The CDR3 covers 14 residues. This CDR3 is CATSDPGLDYEQYF. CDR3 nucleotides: TGTGCCACCAGTGATCCGGGACTAGACTACGAGCAGTACTTC.

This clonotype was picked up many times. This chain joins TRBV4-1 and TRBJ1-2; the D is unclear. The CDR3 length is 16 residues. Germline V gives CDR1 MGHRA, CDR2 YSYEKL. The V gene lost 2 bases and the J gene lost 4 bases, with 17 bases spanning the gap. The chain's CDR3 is CASSQHLSGPIYGYTF. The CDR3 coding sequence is TGCGCCAGCAGCCAACATCTCTCGGGCCCTATCTATGGCTACACCTTC.

This CDR3 reads CASGQGAFSGELFF. CDR3 nucleotide sequence: TGTGCCAGCGGACAGGGGGCGTTTTCCGGGGAGCTGTTTTTT. The V and J genes are TRBV6-1 and TRBJ2-2; 11 bases line up with TRBD1. Per the germline V gene, CDR1 is MNHNS and CDR2 is SASEGT. The CDR3 has 14 residues. V trimming: 8 bases; J trimming: 6 bases; junction bases outside the gene matches: 5.

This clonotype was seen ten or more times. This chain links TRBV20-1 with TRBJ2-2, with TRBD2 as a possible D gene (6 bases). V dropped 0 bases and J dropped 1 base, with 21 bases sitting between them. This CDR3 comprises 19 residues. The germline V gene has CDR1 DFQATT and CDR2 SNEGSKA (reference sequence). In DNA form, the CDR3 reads TGCAGTGCTAGAGAAGGGGAAGTTACCCGGGACTTGAACACCGGGGAGCTGTTTTTT. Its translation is CSAREGEVTRDLNTGELFF.

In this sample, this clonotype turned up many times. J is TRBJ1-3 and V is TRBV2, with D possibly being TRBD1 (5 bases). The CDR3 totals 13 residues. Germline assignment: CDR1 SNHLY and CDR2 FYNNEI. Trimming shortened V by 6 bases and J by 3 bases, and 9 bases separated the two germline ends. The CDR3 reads CASSYDSGNTIYF. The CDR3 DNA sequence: TGTGCCAGCAGCTACGACAGTGGAAACACCATATATTTT. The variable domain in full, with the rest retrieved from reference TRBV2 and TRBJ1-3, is EPEVTQTPSHQVTQMGQEVILRCVPISNHLYFYWYRQILGQKVEFLVSFYNNEISEKSEIFDDQFSVERPDGSNFTLKIRSTKLEDSAMYFCASSYDSGNTIYFGEGSWLTVV.

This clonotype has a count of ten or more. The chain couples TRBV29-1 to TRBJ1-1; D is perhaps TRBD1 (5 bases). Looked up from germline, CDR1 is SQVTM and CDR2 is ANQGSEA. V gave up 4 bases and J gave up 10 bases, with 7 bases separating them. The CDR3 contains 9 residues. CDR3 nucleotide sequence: TGCAGCGTTGGGGGGGGAGCTTTCTTT. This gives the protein CSVGGGAFF.

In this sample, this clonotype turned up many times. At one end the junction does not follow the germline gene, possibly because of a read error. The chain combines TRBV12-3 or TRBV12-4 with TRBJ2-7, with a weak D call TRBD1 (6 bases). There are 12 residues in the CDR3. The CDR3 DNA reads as TGTGCCACATCACAGGGATCCTACGAGCGGTACTTC. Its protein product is CATSQGSYERYF.

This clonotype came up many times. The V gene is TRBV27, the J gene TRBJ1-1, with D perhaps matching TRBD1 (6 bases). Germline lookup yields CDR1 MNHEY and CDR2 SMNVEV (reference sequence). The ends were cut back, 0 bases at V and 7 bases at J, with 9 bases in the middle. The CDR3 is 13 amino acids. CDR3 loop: CASSLSGGREAFF. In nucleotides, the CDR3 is TGTGCCAGCAGTTTATCCGGGGGCCGTGAAGCTTTCTTT.

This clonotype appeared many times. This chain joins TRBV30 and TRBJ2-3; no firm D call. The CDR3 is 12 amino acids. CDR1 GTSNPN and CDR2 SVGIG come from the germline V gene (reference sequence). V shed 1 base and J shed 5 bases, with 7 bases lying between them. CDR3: CAWSARGDTQYF. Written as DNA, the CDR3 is TGTGCCTGGAGTGCAAGAGGAGATACGCAGTATTTT.

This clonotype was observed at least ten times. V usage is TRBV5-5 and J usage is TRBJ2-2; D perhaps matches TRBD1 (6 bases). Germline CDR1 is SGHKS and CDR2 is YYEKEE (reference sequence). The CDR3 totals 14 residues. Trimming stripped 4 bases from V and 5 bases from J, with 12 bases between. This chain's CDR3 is CASSTDGQTGELFF. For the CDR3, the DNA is TGTGCCAGCAGCACTGACGGACAGACCGGGGAGCTGTTTTTT.

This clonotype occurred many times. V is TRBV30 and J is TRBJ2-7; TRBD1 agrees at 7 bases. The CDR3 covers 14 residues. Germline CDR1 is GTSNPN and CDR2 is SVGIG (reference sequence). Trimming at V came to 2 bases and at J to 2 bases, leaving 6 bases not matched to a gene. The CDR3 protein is CAWSSQGKTYEQYF. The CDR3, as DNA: TGTGCCTGGAGTTCACAGGGGAAGACCTACGAGCAGTACTTC.